Listed below are T cell receptor beta chains from one sample, sequenced in a study of blood T cell repertoires in COVID-19. Produced via immunoSEQ multiplex PCR; TCRdb's table is partial and in-frame only. The sample includes tens of thousands of clones, 86% of them seen just once. Sequencing was done on a sample of PBMCs or T cells enriched from blood (not recorded which). These TCRs come from a woman between 45 and 60 years old who had recovered from COVID-19. The CDR3 runs from the conserved cysteine through the conserved F or W. D genes are given only for firm matches. Clone size is not always given. Where it is, it says once, few, many or a class for expanded clones.

D	size	V	J	DNA	CDR3
NA	NA	TRBV18	TRBJ1-5	TGTGCCAGCTCACCACCCGGGAGGTTTGAGCCCCAGCATTTT	CASSPPGRFEPQHF
TRBD1	NA	TRBV7-2	TRBJ2-7	TGTGCCAGCAGCAAGACAGGGGGCGAGCAGTACTTC	CASSKTGGEQYF
TRBD1	NA	TRBV10-3	TRBJ2-5	TGTGCCACGAGGGGGCTTACGACAGGCACCCAAGAGACCCAGTACTTC	CATRGLTTGTQETQYF
TRBD2	NA	TRBV7-2	TRBJ2-2	TGTGCCAGCAGCCCCCGACTAGCGGGTAACACCGGGGAGCTGTTTTTT	CASSPRLAGNTGELFF
NA	NA	TRBV6-5	TRBJ1-2	TGTGCCAGCAGCGTATTTGAGACTAACTATGGCTACACCTTC	CASSVFETNYGYTF
TRBD1	NA	TRBV15	TRBJ2-7	TGTGCCACCAGCAGAGTGGGACAGGGGGCTAACGAGCAGTACTTC	CATSRVGQGANEQYF
NA	NA	TRBV5-4	TRBJ1-3	TGTGCCAGCAGCTACGGACAGGGAAACACCATATATTTT	CASSYGQGNTIYF
NA	NA	TRBV5-4	TRBJ1-6	TGTGCCAGCAGCAACCACATACAGTACTCGAATTCACCCCTCCACTTT	CASSNHIQYSNSPLHF
NA	NA	TRBV23-1	TRBJ1-5	TGCGCCAGCAGTCAAGACACGGCTAACAATCAGCCCCAGCATTTT	CASSQDTANNQPQHF
NA	NA	TRBV6-2/TRBV6-3	TRBJ2-7	TGTGCCAGCAGTCCGACCGGACGGAGGAGCTCCTACGAGCAGTACTTC	CASSPTGRRSSYEQYF
TRBD1	NA	TRBV5-4	TRBJ2-2	TGTGCCAGCAGCTGGACAGGGACCTGGACCGGGGAGCTGTTTTTT	CASSWTGTWTGELFF
TRBD2	NA	TRBV11-1	TRBJ2-7	TGTGCCAGCAGCTTAAAGTTCACTAGCGGGAGATACGAGCAGTACTTC	CASSLKFTSGRYEQYF
TRBD2	NA	TRBV5-4	TRBJ2-1	TGTGCCAGCAGCTTTAAAAGCGGGGGGGCCTCACATGAGCAGTTCTTC	CASSFKSGGASHEQFF
NA	few	TRBV3-1/TRBV3-2	TRBJ1-1	TGTGCCAGCCGGGCGGGGGGGCGAGCTTTCTTT	CASRAGGRAFF
NA	NA	TRBV5-1	TRBJ2-4	TGCGCCAGCAGCTTCTACAGGGCGGACAAAAACATTCAGTACTTC	CASSFYRADKNIQYF
NA	NA	TRBV12-3/TRBV12-4	TRBJ1-5	TGTGCCAGCAGGCGGGAGAATCAGCCCCAGCATTTT	CASRRENQPQHF